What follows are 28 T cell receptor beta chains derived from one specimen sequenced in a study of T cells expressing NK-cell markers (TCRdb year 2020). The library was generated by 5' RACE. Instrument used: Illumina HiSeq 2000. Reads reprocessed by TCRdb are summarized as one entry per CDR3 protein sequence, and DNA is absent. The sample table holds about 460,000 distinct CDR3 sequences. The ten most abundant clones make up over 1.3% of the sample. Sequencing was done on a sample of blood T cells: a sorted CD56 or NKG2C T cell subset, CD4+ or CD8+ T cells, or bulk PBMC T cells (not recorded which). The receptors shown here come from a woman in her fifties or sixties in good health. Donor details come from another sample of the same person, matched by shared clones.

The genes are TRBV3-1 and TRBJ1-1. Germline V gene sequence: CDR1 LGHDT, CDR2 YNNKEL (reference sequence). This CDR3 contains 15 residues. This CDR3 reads CASSQVSGGRAEAFF. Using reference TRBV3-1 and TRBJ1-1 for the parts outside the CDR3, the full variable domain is DTAVSQTPKYLVTQMGNDKSIKCEQNLGHDTMYWYKQDSKKFLKIMFSYNNKELIINETVPNRFSPKSPDKAHLNLHINSLELGDSAVYFCASSQVSGGRAEAFFGQGTRLTVV.

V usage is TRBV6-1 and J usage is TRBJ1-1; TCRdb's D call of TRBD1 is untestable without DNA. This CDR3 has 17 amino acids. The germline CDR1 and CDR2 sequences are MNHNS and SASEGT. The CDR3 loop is CASRRLGQRPRNTEAFF.

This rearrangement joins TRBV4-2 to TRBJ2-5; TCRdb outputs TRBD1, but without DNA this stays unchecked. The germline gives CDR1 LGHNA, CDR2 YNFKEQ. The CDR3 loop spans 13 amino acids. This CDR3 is CASSQDLGGEENF.

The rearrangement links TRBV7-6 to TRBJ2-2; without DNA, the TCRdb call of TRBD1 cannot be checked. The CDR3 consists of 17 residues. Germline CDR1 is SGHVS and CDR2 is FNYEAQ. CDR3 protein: CASSLAPPTGDTGELFF.

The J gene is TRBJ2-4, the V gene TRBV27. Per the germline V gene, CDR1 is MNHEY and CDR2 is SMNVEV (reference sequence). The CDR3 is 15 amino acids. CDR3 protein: CASSPKGLAGNIQYF.

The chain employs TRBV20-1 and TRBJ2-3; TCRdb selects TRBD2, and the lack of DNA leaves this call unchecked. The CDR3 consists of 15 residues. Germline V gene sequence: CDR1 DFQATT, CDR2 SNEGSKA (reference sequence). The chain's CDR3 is CSARDLAGYRDTQYF.

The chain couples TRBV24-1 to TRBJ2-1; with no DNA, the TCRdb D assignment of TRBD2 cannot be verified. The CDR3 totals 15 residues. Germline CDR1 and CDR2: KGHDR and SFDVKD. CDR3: CATTGAGVRYNEQFF.

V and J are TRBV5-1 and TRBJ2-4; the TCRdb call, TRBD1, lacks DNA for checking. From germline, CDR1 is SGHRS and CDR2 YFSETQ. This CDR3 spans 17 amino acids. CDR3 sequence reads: CASSLVDRGLAKNIQYF.

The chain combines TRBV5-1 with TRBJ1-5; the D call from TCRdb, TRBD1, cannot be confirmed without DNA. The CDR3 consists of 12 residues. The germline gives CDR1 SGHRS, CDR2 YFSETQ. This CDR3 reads CASTPGWGRQHF.

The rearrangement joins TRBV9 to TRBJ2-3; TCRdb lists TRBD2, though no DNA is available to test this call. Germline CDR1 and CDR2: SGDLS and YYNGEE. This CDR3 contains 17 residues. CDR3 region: CASSVTAAGRSTDTQYF.

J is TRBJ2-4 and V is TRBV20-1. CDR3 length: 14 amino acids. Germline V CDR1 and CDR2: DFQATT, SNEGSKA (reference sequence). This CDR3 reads CSVSGRLAKNIQYF.

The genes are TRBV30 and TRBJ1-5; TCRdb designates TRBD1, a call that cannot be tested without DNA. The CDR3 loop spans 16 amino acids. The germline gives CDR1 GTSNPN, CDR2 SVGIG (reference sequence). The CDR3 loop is CAWSTGQKDSNQPQHF.

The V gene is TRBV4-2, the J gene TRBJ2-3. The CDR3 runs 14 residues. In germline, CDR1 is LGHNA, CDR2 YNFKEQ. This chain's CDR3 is CASSQVGRADTQYF.

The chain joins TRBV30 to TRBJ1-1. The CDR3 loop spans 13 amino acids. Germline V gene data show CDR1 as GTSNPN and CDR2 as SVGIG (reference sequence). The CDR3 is CAWRVTGNTEAFF.

This chain's CDR3 is CASSPPEGGLFF. The genes are TRBV18 and TRBJ1-4. CDR1 is KGHSH, CDR2 LQKENI, per germline. The CDR3 is 12 residues long.

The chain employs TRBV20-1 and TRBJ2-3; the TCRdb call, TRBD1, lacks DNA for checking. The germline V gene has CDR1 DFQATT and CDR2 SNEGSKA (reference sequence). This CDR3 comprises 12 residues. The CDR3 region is CSAGEPQDTQYF.

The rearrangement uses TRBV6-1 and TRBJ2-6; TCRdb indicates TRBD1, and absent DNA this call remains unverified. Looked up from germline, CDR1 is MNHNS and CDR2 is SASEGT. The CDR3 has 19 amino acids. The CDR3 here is CASSDWGHTLGSGANVLTF.

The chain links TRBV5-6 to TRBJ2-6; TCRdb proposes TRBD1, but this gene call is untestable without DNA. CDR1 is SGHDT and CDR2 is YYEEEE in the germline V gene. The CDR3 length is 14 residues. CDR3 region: CASTHRARANVLTF.

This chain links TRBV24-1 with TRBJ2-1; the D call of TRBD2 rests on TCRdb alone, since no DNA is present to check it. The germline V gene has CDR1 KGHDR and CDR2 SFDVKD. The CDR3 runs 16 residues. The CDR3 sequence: CATSDFAAGLNNEQFF.

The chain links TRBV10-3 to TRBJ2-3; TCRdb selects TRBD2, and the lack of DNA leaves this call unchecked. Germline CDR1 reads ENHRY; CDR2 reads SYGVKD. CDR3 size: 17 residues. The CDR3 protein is CAISEFVVGPVTDTQYF.

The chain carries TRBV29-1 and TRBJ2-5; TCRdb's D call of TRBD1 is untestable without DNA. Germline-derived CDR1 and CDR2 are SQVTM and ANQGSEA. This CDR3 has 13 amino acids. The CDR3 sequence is CSVEPGIQETQYF.

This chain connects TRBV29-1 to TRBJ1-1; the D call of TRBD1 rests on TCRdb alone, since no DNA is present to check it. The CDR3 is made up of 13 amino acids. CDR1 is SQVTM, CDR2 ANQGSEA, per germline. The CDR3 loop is CSVFTGPNTEAFF.

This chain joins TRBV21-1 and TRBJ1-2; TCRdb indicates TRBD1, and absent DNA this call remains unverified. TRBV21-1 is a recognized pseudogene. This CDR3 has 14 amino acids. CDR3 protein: CASSSRQGISGYTF.

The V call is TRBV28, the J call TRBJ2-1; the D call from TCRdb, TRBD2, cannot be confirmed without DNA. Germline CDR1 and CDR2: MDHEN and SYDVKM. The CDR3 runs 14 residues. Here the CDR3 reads CASSLDAGIAEQFF.

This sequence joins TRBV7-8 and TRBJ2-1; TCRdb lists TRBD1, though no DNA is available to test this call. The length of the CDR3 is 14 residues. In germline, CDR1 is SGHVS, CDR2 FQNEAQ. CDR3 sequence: CASSHLRDWAEQFF.

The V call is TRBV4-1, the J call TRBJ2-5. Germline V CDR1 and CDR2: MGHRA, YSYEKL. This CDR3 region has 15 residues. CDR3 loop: CASSQVDRNQETQYF.

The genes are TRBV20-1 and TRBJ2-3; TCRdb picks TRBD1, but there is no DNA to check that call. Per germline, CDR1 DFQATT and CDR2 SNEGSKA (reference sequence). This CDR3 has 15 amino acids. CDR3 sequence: CSARGSQGHADTQYF.

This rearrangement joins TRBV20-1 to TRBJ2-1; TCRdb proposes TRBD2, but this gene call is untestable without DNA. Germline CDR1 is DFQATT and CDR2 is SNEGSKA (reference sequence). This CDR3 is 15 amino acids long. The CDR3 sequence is CSAGGLLLVGNEQFF.